Below, 29 T cell receptor beta chains from the same sample are listed, as sequenced in a study of blood T cell repertoires in COVID-19. Sequencing was performed with immunoSEQ multiplex PCR; in TCRdb, only in-frame clones are kept and a portion is missing. The repertoire has under 200,000 clones, 86% of them found once; the top ten carry about 0.72%. The source material was peripheral blood. The receptors come from a woman in her seventies with acute or convalescent COVID-19.

The chain links TRBV19 to TRBJ1-5; 10 bases fit TRBD1. Trimming cost V 7 bases and J 2 bases; bases outside gene matches: 11. The CDR3 is 17 amino acids. The germline V gene encodes CDR1 LNHDA and CDR2 SQIVND (reference sequence). CDR3 sequence (DNA): TGTGCCAGTACGCCCGGGACAGGGGCCACGGGCAATCAGCCCCAGCATTTT. It codes for CASTPGTGATGNQPQHF.

This chain links TRBV18 with TRBJ2-2; D call uncertain. CDR1 KGHSH and CDR2 LQKENI come from the germline V gene. With 3 bases removed from V and 15 bases from J, the gap between germline ends came to 17 bases. The CDR3 totals 13 residues. The CDR3 coding sequence is TGTGCCAGCTCACCCGTACCTAGTGCCGCGATGTTTTTT. Translation gives CASSPVPSAAMFF.

The chain combines TRBV2 with TRBJ1-1; TRBD1 agrees at 7 bases. Looked up from germline, CDR1 is SNHLY and CDR2 is FYNNEI. Trimming at V came to 4 bases and at J to 7 bases, leaving 9 bases not matched to a gene. This CDR3 is 14 amino acids long. CDR3 nucleotide sequence: TGTGCCAGCAGTGGACTTGGGACAGCAGATGAAGCTTTCTTT. This codes for CASSGLGTADEAFF. Based on the CDR3 plus reference TRBV2 and TRBJ1-1, the full variable domain is EPEVTQTPSHQVTQMGQEVILRCVPISNHLYFYWYRQILGQKVEFLVSFYNNEISEKSEIFDDQFSVERPDGSNFTLKIRSTKLEDSAMYFCASSGLGTADEAFFGQGTRLTVV.

This clone was counted a few times. J is TRBJ2-7 and V is TRBV7-2, with 7 positions matching TRBD1. The CDR3 length is 15 residues. V dropped 5 bases and J dropped 4; count of bases not matched to a gene: 11. Germline CDR1 SGHTA, CDR2 FQGNSA. CDR3 nucleotides: TGTGCCAGCAGCGCCACCGGGACAGCTGCATACGAGCAGTACTTC. Its protein product is CASSATGTAAYEQYF.

This clone was observed a handful of times. The J gene is TRBJ2-2, the V gene TRBV9, with TRBD2 matching 14 bases. After removal of 4 bases from V and 6 bases from J, the junction contained 5 bases not matched to a gene. The CDR3 is 16 residues long. The germline CDR1 and CDR2 sequences are SGDLS and YYNGEE. For the CDR3, the DNA is TGTGCCAGCAGCTTGGGACTAGCGGGAGTGGCCGGGGAGCTGTTTTTT. Protein product: CASSLGLAGVAGELFF.

The gene calls are TRBV7-6 and TRBJ2-2; no firm D call. The CDR3 spans 16 residues. The V gene's germline CDR1 is SGHVS and CDR2 FNYEAQ. Deletions cut 2 bases from V and 1 base from J, with 11 bases between. CDR3 in amino acids: CASSLYPLENTGELFF. The CDR3 bases are TGTGCCAGCAGCTTATATCCATTAGAGAACACCGGGGAGCTGTTTTTT.

This chain uses TRBV4-2 with TRBJ1-2, with D maybe TRBD1 (5 bases). Trimming took 0 bases from V and 6 from J, leaving 17 bases between them. The CDR3 loop spans 16 amino acids. Germline V gene sequence: CDR1 LGHNA, CDR2 YNFKEQ. In DNA form, the CDR3 reads TGTGCCAGCAGCCAAGATGGGGCAGGGAAGTTGAATGGCTACACCTTC. Translating gives CASSQDGAGKLNGYTF.

The chain uses TRBV5-4 and TRBJ1-1, with D perhaps TRBD1 (6 bases). The germline gives CDR1 SGHNT, CDR2 YYREEE (reference sequence). V was cut by 4 bases and J by 6 bases, with 19 bases left in between. The CDR3 has 15 residues. This chain's CDR3 is CASSPGGGRSAEAFF. CDR3 bases: TGTGCCAGCAGCCCCGGGGGGGGGCGCTCCGCTGAAGCTTTCTTT.

This clone was seen more than once but under ten times. The chain carries TRBV9 and TRBJ2-3; perhaps TRBD1 as D (6 bases). The CDR3 runs 16 residues. Deletions cut 0 bases from V and 0 bases from J, with 11 bases between. Germline V gene sequence: CDR1 SGDLS, CDR2 YYNGEE. The CDR3 reads CASSVGGGYSTDTQYF. As DNA, the CDR3 is TGTGCCAGCAGCGTAGGAGGGGGATATAGCACAGATACGCAGTATTTT.

This clone was seen more than once but under ten times. The chain has TRBV2 and TRBJ2-7, with D possibly matching TRBD1 (5 bases). The CDR3 covers 14 residues. Germline loops: CDR1 SNHLY, CDR2 FYNNEI. Trimming cost V 6 bases and J 1 base, with 13 bases left between them. The CDR3: CASRGKAGSYEQYF. CDR3 bases: TGTGCCAGCAGGGGGAAGGCAGGGTCCTACGAGCAGTACTTC. Drawing the rest from reference TRBV2 and TRBJ2-7, the complete variable domain is EPEVTQTPSHQVTQMGQEVILRCVPISNHLYFYWYRQILGQKVEFLVSFYNNEISEKSEIFDDQFSVERPDGSNFTLKIRSTKLEDSAMYFCASRGKAGSYEQYFGPGTRLTVT.

The V gene is TRBV5-4, the J gene TRBJ2-5; 11 bases line up with TRBD2. CDR3 length: 15 residues. Germline values: CDR1 SGHNT, CDR2 YYREEE (reference sequence). Trimming removed 3 bases from V and 9 bases from J; junction bases left unmatched: 10. CDR3 bases: TGTGCCAGCAGCTCGACTAGCGGGGACATCAGGGCCCAGTACTTC. Translating it yields CASSSTSGDIRAQYF.

The rearrangement links TRBV11-2 to TRBJ2-3; 8 bases map to TRBD1. CDR1 is SGHAT, CDR2 FQNNGV, per germline. This CDR3 contains 15 residues. The junction had 9 bases not matched to a gene; V was cut back by 5 bases and J by 5 bases. Here the CDR3 reads CASSLRRQGRDTQYF. The CDR3 DNA is TGTGCCAGCAGCCTCCGAAGACAGGGGAGAGATACGCAGTATTTT.

The J gene is TRBJ2-3, the V gene TRBV5-4; 7 bases are shared with TRBD2. The CDR3 has 15 residues. V lost 0 bases, J lost 1 base, and 2 bases stayed unmatched. Germline V gene data show CDR1 as SGHNT and CDR2 as YYREEE (reference sequence). The CDR3 nucleotides are TGTGCCAGCAGCTTGGGTGGGAGGGGCACAGATACGCAGTATTTT. Its protein product is CASSLGGRGTDTQYF.

The chain carries TRBV5-8 and TRBJ2-7; weak D call: TRBD1 (6 bases). The CDR3 covers 14 residues. CDR1 and CDR2 (germline): SGHTS, YDEGEE. Trimming pared 4 bases from V and 2 bases from J, leaving 13 bases between. This CDR3 reads CASSRYNRAYEQYF. CDR3 coding DNA: TGTGCCAGCAGCCGTTACAACAGGGCCTACGAGCAGTACTTC.

The chain employs TRBV5-1 and TRBJ2-7; 7 nucleotides agree with TRBD1. Germline-derived CDR1 and CDR2 are SGHRS and YFSETQ. The CDR3 is 12 amino acids. Trimming cost V 1 base and J 5 bases; bases outside gene matches: 0. DNA of the CDR3: TGCGCCAGCAGCTTGACAGGGGACGAGCAGTACTTC. It is translated as CASSLTGDEQYF.

J is TRBJ1-2 and V is TRBV29-1; tentative D call: TRBD1 (6 bases). V shed 0 bases and J shed 4 bases, with 18 bases lying between them. The CDR3 runs 16 residues. CDR1 is SQVTM, CDR2 ANQGSEA, per germline. The CDR3 region is CSVEDNRRGLSYGYTF. DNA of the CDR3: TGCAGCGTTGAAGATAATCGGCGGGGGCTTAGCTATGGCTACACCTTC.

V is TRBV7-2 and J is TRBJ1-1, with a weak D call TRBD1 (5 bases). This CDR3 contains 14 residues. Germline V gives CDR1 SGHTA, CDR2 FQGNSA. The ends were cut back, 2 bases at V and 4 bases at J, with 11 bases in the middle. The CDR3 DNA sequence: TGTGCCAGCAGCTTATCCCCAGGGATCACTGAAGCTTTCTTT. As protein: CASSLSPGITEAFF.

In this sample, this clone turned up once. The chain combines TRBV7-2 with TRBJ1-3; TRBD1 is a possible D gene (6 bases). Germline CDR1 and CDR2: SGHTA and FQGNSA. This CDR3 has 18 amino acids. Trimming left V 5 bases short and J 0 bases short, with 20 bases between. CDR3 sequence: CASSLSPVQGYSGNTIYF. CDR3 DNA sequence: TGTGCCAGCAGCCTTAGCCCCGTACAGGGATACTCTGGAAACACCATATATTTT. Full variable domain (rest looked up from reference TRBV7-2 and TRBJ1-3): GAGVSQSPSNKVTEKGKDVELRCDPISGHTALYWYRQSLGQGLEFLIYFQGNSAPDKSGLPSDRFSAERTGGSVSTLTIQRTQQEDSAVYLCASSLSPVQGYSGNTIYFGEGSWLTVV.

CDR3 residues: CASSLEGRQETQYF. CDR3 DNA sequence: TGCGCCAGCAGCTTGGAAGGCAGGCAAGAGACCCAGTACTTC. The chain combines TRBV5-1 with TRBJ2-5; D call uncertain. The CDR3 covers 14 residues. V was pared by 0 bases and J by 2 bases, with 8 bases between. The germline V gene has CDR1 SGHRS and CDR2 YFSETQ.

CDR3 loop: CASSQQGSGYEQFF. The CDR3 nucleotides are TGCGCCAGCAGCCAACAGGGGTCAGGCTATGAGCAGTTCTTC. The J gene is TRBJ2-1, the V gene TRBV5-1; 7 bases map to TRBD1. V lost 4 bases and J lost 8; bases outside the gene matches: 9. Germline V lookup: CDR1 SGHRS, CDR2 YFSETQ. The CDR3 is made up of 14 amino acids. Together with reference TRBV5-1 and TRBJ2-1, the CDR3 gives the full variable domain: KAGVTQTPRYLIKTRGQQVTLSCSPISGHRSVSWYQQTPGQGLQFLFEYFSETQRNKGNFPGRFSGRQFSNSRSEMNVSTLELGDSALYLCASSQQGSGYEQFFGPGTRLTVL.

This clone was seen a handful of times. J is TRBJ1-6 and V is TRBV9; D is possibly TRBD1 (6 bases). Trimming took 3 bases from V and 6 from J, leaving 13 bases between them. CDR1 SGDLS and CDR2 YYNGEE come from the germline V gene. The CDR3 has 15 residues. CDR3 in DNA: TGTGCCAGCAGCGCAGGTGGACAGCTTAATTCACCCCTCCACTTT. Amino acid sequence: CASSAGGQLNSPLHF.

V usage is TRBV2 and J usage is TRBJ2-2, with D perhaps matching TRBD2 (6 bases). This CDR3 comprises 16 residues. The V gene's germline CDR1 is SNHLY and CDR2 FYNNEI. V dropped 1 base and J dropped 6 bases, with 15 bases sitting between them. CDR3: CASSEVPGRRAGELFF. CDR3 DNA sequence: TGTGCCAGCAGTGAAGTTCCCGGGAGAAGAGCCGGGGAGCTGTTTTTT.

This chain links TRBV29-1 with TRBJ1-1, with 8 bases fitting TRBD1. CDR1 and CDR2 from the germline V gene are SQVTM and ANQGSEA. V was clipped by 5 bases and J by 4 bases; unmatched bases: 6. The length of the CDR3 is 13 residues. CDR3 region: CSVTRGPGTEAFF. The CDR3 DNA sequence: TGCAGCGTTACCAGGGGGCCGGGCACTGAAGCTTTCTTT.

The V gene is TRBV2, the J gene TRBJ2-1, with 10 bases matching TRBD1. Germline values: CDR1 SNHLY, CDR2 FYNNEI. J was trimmed by 8 bases and V by 8 bases; bases with no gene match: 15. The CDR3 has 16 residues. CDR3 in DNA: TGTGCCAGCGCCCCCCCTTTAGGACAGGGGGGGGATGAGCAGTTCTTC. Its translation is CASAPPLGQGGDEQFF.

In DNA form, the CDR3 reads TGTGCCAGCAGTGACGATGCGGGGACCACAGATACGCAGTATTTT. Translation: CASSDDAGTTDTQYF. This rearrangement joins TRBV6-4 to TRBJ2-3; a weak D match, TRBD2 (6 bases). The CDR3 sequence is 15 residues long. The germline V gene encodes CDR1 MRHNA and CDR2 SNTAGT. V lost 2 bases, J lost 2 bases, and 11 bases lay in between.

This clone came up a few times. Other DNA variants within this sample encode the same CDR3. The V gene is TRBV3-1 (or the pseudogene TRBV3-2), the J gene TRBJ2-6; D perhaps matches TRBD2 (6 bases). This CDR3 has 14 amino acids. Germline loops: CDR1 LGHDT, CDR2 YNNKEL (reference sequence). With 6 bases removed from V and 3 bases from J, the gap between germline ends came to 9 bases. CDR3 protein: CASRRDGGANVLTF. Here the CDR3 DNA reads TGTGCCAGCAGGCGGGATGGTGGGGCCAACGTCCTGACTTTC.

The CDR3 DNA reads as TGTGCCAGCGGGAGGGAAGACGAGCAGTACTTC. This codes for CASGREDEQYF. The gene calls are TRBV11-3 and TRBJ2-7; 7 bases agree with TRBD2. Germline V gene lookup returns CDR1 SGHNT and CDR2 YENEEA. There are 11 residues in the CDR3. V shed 8 bases, J shed 5 bases, and the junction held 3 bases outside the gene matches.

This clone was detected once. This sequence joins TRBV2 and TRBJ2-1; 7 bases are a match to TRBD2. The ends lost 5 bases at V and 0 bases at J; junction bases unmatched: 10. The CDR3 totals 17 residues. Germline loops: CDR1 SNHLY, CDR2 FYNNEI. The CDR3 nucleotides read TGTGCCAGCAGTACCGATACTAGCGAGCACTCCTACAATGAGCAGTTCTTC. Protein sequence: CASSTDTSEHSYNEQFF. Variable domain in full (rest from reference TRBV2 and TRBJ2-1): EPEVTQTPSHQVTQMGQEVILRCVPISNHLYFYWYRQILGQKVEFLVSFYNNEISEKSEIFDDQFSVERPDGSNFTLKIRSTKLEDSAMYFCASSTDTSEHSYNEQFFGPGTRLTVL.

The chain is built from TRBV28 and TRBJ1-2; 10 nucleotides line up with TRBD1. The V and J ends lost 4 bases and 1 base, in that order; junction bases with no gene match: 12. Germline V gives CDR1 MDHEN, CDR2 SYDVKM. This CDR3 is 18 amino acids long. The CDR3 reads CASSSSDRGQYRNYGYTF. In DNA, the CDR3 is TGTGCCAGCAGTTCATCCGACAGGGGGCAATATCGTAACTATGGCTACACCTTC.